Listed below are T cell receptor beta chains from one sample, sequenced in a study of blood T cell repertoires in COVID-19. Sequenced by immunoSEQ multiplex PCR; TCRdb stores in-frame clones only, minus some. Here the sample spans approximately 75,000 clones, 75% to 90% being singletons. Sequences were obtained from peripheral blood. The receptors come from a man between 60 and 70 years old with acute or convalescent COVID-19. Each CDR3 is given with its conserved first and last residue. Fields, in order: J gene, V gene, clone size, D gene, CDR3 protein, CDR3 DNA. The D gene is left open where the match is weak. The size of a clone is reported for some rows only, either as once, few or many, or as a class for expanded clones.

TRBJ1-2 TRBV11-1 . . CASSRQSGGYTF TGTGCCAGCAGCCGACAGTCAGGTGGCTACACCTTC
TRBJ2-7 TRBV2 . TRBD2 CATLAGGTYEQYF TGTGCCACCCTAGCGGGGGGGACCTACGAGCAGTACTTC
TRBJ1-1 TRBV19 . . CASSRAPRAGNTEAFF TGTGCCAGTAGTAGGGCCCCCAGGGCAGGGAACACTGAAGCTTTCTTT
TRBJ2-7 TRBV5-1 . TRBD2 CASSLESGGEQYF TGCGCCAGCAGCTTGGAGTCGGGAGGTGAGCAGTACTTC
TRBJ2-7 TRBV28 . . CASAWAHYSYEQYF TGTGCCAGCGCGTGGGCGCATTACTCCTACGAGCAGTACTTC
TRBJ2-1 TRBV7-3 . TRBD1 CASSYGTGAYNEQFF TGTGCCAGCAGCTACGGGACAGGGGCTTACAATGAGCAGTTCTTC
TRBJ2-1 TRBV5-4 . TRBD2 CASSLVGRESYNEQFF TGTGCCAGCAGCTTGGTAGGGCGGGAGTCCTACAATGAGCAGTTCTTC
TRBJ2-3 TRBV7-8 . . CASSLDWATSTDTQYF TGTGCCAGCAGCTTGGACTGGGCAACTAGCACAGATACGCAGTATTTT
TRBJ1-2 TRBV7-2 . . CASSMDIYGYTF TGTGCCAGCAGCATGGACATCTATGGCTACACCTTC
TRBJ1-4 TRBV5-4 . TRBD1 CASSLKTGTDNEKLFF TGTGCCAGCAGCTTGAAAACCGGGACAGACAATGAAAAACTGTTTTTT
TRBJ2-4 TRBV20-1 . TRBD2 CSASMASGLQAKNIQYF TGCAGTGCTAGTATGGCTAGCGGTTTACAAGCCAAAAACATTCAGTACTTC
TRBJ1-2 TRBV6-2/TRBV6-3 . . CASSYSSIRTGYGYTF TGTGCCAGCAGTTACTCGAGTATCCGAACTGGCTATGGCTACACCTTC
TRBJ2-7 TRBV9 . . CASSVAGSTYEQYF TGTGCCAGCAGCGTAGCCGGGTCCACCTACGAGCAGTACTTC
TRBJ1-4 TRBV6-1 once TRBD1 CASSDDRVEKLFF TGTGCCAGCAGTGATGACAGGGTGGAAAAACTGTTTTTT
TRBJ1-1 TRBV30 . TRBD1 CAWSPPAGQGAVAFF TGTGCCTGGAGCCCTCCAGCAGGACAGGGCGCTGTGGCTTTCTTT
TRBJ1-1 TRBV29-1 few TRBD1 CSVETGGYTEAFF TGCAGCGTTGAGACAGGGGGCTACACTGAAGCTTTCTTT
TRBJ2-7 TRBV7-2 once . CASSLGPGSHEQYF TGTGCCAGCAGCTTAGGCCCAGGGTCTCACGAGCAGTACTTC
TRBJ2-3 TRBV5-1 . . CASRAYYYTDTQYF TGCGCCAGCAGGGCGTATTACTACACAGATACGCAGTATTTT
TRBJ2-7 TRBV6-4 . . CASSEMSGSSYEQYF TGTGCCAGCAGTGAGATGAGCGGGTCCTCCTACGAGCAGTACTTC
TRBJ2-1 TRBV6-5 . TRBD2 CASKRAGGNEQFF TGTGCCAGCAAAAGAGCGGGAGGCAATGAGCAGTTCTTC
TRBJ2-5 TRBV18 . TRBD1 CASSPGQGRGETQYF TGTGCCAGCTCACCAGGACAGGGGAGAGGAGAGACCCAGTACTTC
TRBJ1-6 TRBV6-6 . . CASTERGGASPLHF TGTGCCAGCACCGAGAGGGGGGGGGCTTCACCCCTCCACTTT
TRBJ1-6 TRBV7-8 . . CASSPLGGYNSPLHF TGTGCCAGCAGCCCCCTGGGGGGATATAATTCACCCCTCCACTTT
TRBJ2-5 TRBV7-9 . . CASSLGYRSQDQYF TGTGCCAGCAGCTTAGGGTACAGGTCCCAGGACCAGTACTTC
TRBJ2-5 TRBV9 . TRBD2 CASSAHGASGSNSETQYF TGTGCCAGCAGCGCCCACGGGGCTAGCGGGAGTAATAGTGAGACCCAGTACTTC
TRBJ2-1 TRBV29-1 once . CSVGPGGDNEQFF TGCAGCGTTGGTCCCGGCGGGGACAATGAGCAGTTCTTC
TRBJ1-6 TRBV5-1 . . CASSLTGTYNSPLHF TGCGCCAGCAGCTTGACAGGGACCTATAATTCACCCCTCCACTTT
TRBJ1-2 TRBV5-5 . . CASSLQGSHGYTF TGTGCCAGCAGCCTACAGGGTTCCCATGGCTACACCTTC
TRBJ1-1 TRBV9 . . CASSVGLRMNTEAFF TGTGCCAGCAGCGTAGGGCTCCGAATGAACACTGAAGCTTTCTTT
TRBJ2-3 TRBV6-4 . . CASSAWTTSTQYF TGTGCCAGCAGTGCGTGGACTACCTCTACGCAGTATTTT
TRBJ2-5 TRBV13 . TRBD2 CASSLSPPHHSLAGGRSSETQYF TGTGCCAGCAGCTTATCTCCCCCCCACCATTCACTAGCGGGGGGTCGATCGTCGGAGACCCAGTACTTC
TRBJ1-5 TRBV28 . . CASSLGGASLSNQPQHF TGTGCCAGCAGTTTGGGAGGGGCGAGCTTGAGCAATCAGCCCCAGCATTTT
TRBJ2-7 TRBV19 . TRBD1 CASSRTGPNYEQYF TGTGCCAGTAGTAGGACAGGACCGAACTACGAGCAGTACTTC
TRBJ1-2 TRBV29-1 . . CSVRTGNYGYTF TGCAGCGTTCGAACAGGGAACTATGGCTACACCTTC
TRBJ2-5 TRBV7-2 . . CASSRGPALETQYF TGTGCCAGCAGCCGCGGGCCAGCGTTGGAGACCCAGTACTTC
TRBJ1-5 TRBV28 few TRBD1 CASSLPLGQGADQPQHF TGTGCCAGCAGTTTACCCTTAGGGCAGGGGGCGGATCAGCCCCAGCATTTT
TRBJ1-4 TRBV27 . . CASSVYRGGLNEKLFF TGTGCCAGCAGCGTTTACCGGGGGGGACTAAATGAAAAACTGTTTTTT
TRBJ2-2 TRBV5-1 . TRBD1 CASSPAGRGRSTGELFF TGCGCCAGCAGCCCGGCGGGCAGGGGGCGCAGCACCGGGGAGCTGTTTTTT
TRBJ2-7 TRBV3-1/TRBV3-2 . TRBD2 CASREGLADTYEQYF TGTGCCAGCAGGGAAGGGCTAGCGGACACCTACGAGCAGTACTTC
TRBJ2-7 TRBV6-5 once TRBD1 CASIGAGTGGREQYF TGTGCCAGCATAGGGGCCGGGACAGGGGGACGCGAGCAGTACTTC
TRBJ2-7 TRBV2 . . CASSGPSYEQYF TGTGCCAGCAGTGGGCCCAGCTACGAGCAGTACTTC
TRBJ2-6 TRBV5-1 . . CASNPRELAVGANVLTF TGCGCCAGCAACCCCCGTGAACTAGCTGTCGGGGCCAACGTCCTGACTTTC
TRBJ2-5 TRBV12-5 . TRBD2 CASGPGLAGAYQETQYF TGTGCTAGTGGGCCCGGACTAGCGGGGGCCTACCAAGAGACCCAGTACTTC
TRBJ2-5 TRBV10-1 . . CASRVSRGNQETQYF TGCGCCAGCCGAGTGTCCAGGGGTAACCAAGAGACCCAGTACTTC
TRBJ2-1 TRBV11-2 few TRBD1 CASSRQGVRSEQFF TGTGCCAGCAGTAGACAGGGGGTGCGGAGTGAGCAGTTCTTC
TRBJ2-3 TRBV6-1 . TRBD2 CASSEGLTSGATDTQYF TGTGCCAGCAGTGAAGGTTTGACTAGCGGGGCCACAGATACGCAGTATTTT
TRBJ2-1 TRBV19 . . CASNGGTPEDNEQFF TGTGCCAGTAACGGGGGTACCCCGGAGGACAATGAGCAGTTCTTC
TRBJ2-5 TRBV24-1 . . CATSDGGQETQYF TGTGCCACCAGTGATGGAGGGCAAGAGACCCAGTACTTC
TRBJ1-4 TRBV6-5 . TRBD1 CASRQGQRGEKLFF TGTGCCAGCAGACAGGGGCAGAGGGGTGAAAAACTGTTTTTT
TRBJ2-1 TRBV6-5 few TRBD2 CASSYSGAYNEQFF TGTGCCAGCAGTTACAGCGGGGCTTACAATGAGCAGTTCTTC
TRBJ2-1 TRBV21-1 . . CASSFYPADSGRVGNEQFF TGTGCCAGCAGCTTTTATCCGGCCGATAGCGGGAGGGTGGGCAATGAGCAGTTCTTC
TRBJ1-1 TRBV12-5 few . CASGLPRAGVRTEAFF TGTGCTAGTGGTTTGCCCCGGGCGGGGGTACGGACTGAAGCTTTCTTT
TRBJ2-5 TRBV2 . TRBD1 CASSVDRGRGETQYF TGTGCCAGCAGTGTGGACAGGGGGCGCGGGGAGACCCAGTACTTC
TRBJ2-5 TRBV18 few TRBD2 CASSPNSGSQETQYF TGTGCCAGCTCACCGAATAGCGGGAGCCAAGAGACCCAGTACTTC
TRBJ2-3 TRBV6-5 . TRBD1 CASGRTGDTQYF TGTGCCAGCGGCAGGACAGGAGATACGCAGTATTTT
TRBJ1-1 TRBV29-1 . TRBD1 CSVVGQAPSEAFF TGCAGCGTCGTCGGACAGGCGCCATCTGAAGCTTTCTTT